Below, 9 T cell receptor beta chains from the same sample are listed, as sequenced in a study of blood T cell repertoires in COVID-19 (TCRdb year 2020). The library was generated by the immunoSEQ multiplex PCR assay. TCRdb provides this immuneACCESS table in a form limited to in-frame rearrangements. Some clones are lacking; in checked studies, under half of them reflect an unresolved V gene, and why the rest are absent is not known. The sample table holds about 88,000 clones, of which more than 90% were seen once. Jointly, the top ten make up under 2% of the sample. Sample: peripheral blood. These TCRs come from a man aged 55 to 70 with acute or convalescent COVID-19.

A note on this clone: The junction departs from germline at one end; a sequencing error may be responsible. The V call is TRBV5-4, the J call TRBJ2-1; 11 bases fit TRBD2. There are 15 residues in the CDR3. The germline CDR1 and CDR2 sequences are SGHNT and YYREEE (reference sequence). The CDR3 sequence: CASRLAGGNYNEQFF. The CDR3 DNA sequence: TGTGCCAGCCGCTTAGCGGGAGGGAACTACAATGAGCAGTTCTTC.

The V call is TRBV6-5, the J call TRBJ2-7; D unresolved. CDR1 and CDR2 (germline): MNHEY, SVGAGI. Between the trimmed V and J ends, which lost 7 bases and 5 bases, there was a span of 9 bases. CDR3 size: 11 residues. The chain's CDR3 is CASTLGDEQYF. The CDR3, as DNA: TGTGCCAGCACCCTAGGTGACGAGCAGTACTTC.

V and J are TRBV10-1 and TRBJ2-1; a possible D gene is TRBD1 (5 bases). This CDR3 has 13 residues. CDR1 WNHNN and CDR2 SYGVQD come from the germline V gene (reference sequence). The V and J ends lost 0 bases and 13 bases respectively, with 13 bases between them. In nucleotides, the CDR3 is TGCGCCAGCAGTGAGTCGCAAGGCAGGGCCCAGTTCTTC. Translation: CASSESQGRAQFF.

The chain combines TRBV30 with TRBJ2-5; a weak D match, TRBD2 (7 bases). CDR3 size: 13 residues. Trimming took 7 bases from V and 4 from J, leaving 16 bases between them. From germline, CDR1 is GTSNPN and CDR2 SVGIG (reference sequence). The CDR3 DNA reads TGTGCCTTATGGGGGGGGCGGGGAGAGACCCAGTACTTC. Encoded protein: CALWGGRGETQYF.

CDR3 DNA sequence: TGTGCCAGTAGTATGGGGACAGGGGGCGGTTACGAGCAGTACTTC. It is translated as CASSMGTGGGYEQYF. V is TRBV19 and J is TRBJ2-7; 12 nucleotides align to TRBD1. Germline CDR1 is LNHDA and CDR2 is SQIVND (reference sequence). There are 15 residues in the CDR3. With V trimmed by 3 bases and J by 4 bases, 4 bases remained unmatched. Looking up the rest from reference TRBV19 and TRBJ2-7 gives the full variable domain: DGGITQSPKYLFRKEGQNVTLSCEQNLNHDAMYWYRQDPGQGLRLIYYSQIVNDFQKGDIAEGYSVSREKKESFPLTVTSAQKNPTAFYLCASSMGTGGGYEQYFGPGTRLTVT.

The chain has TRBV28 and TRBJ2-7; a possible D gene is TRBD2 (7 bases). Germline loops: CDR1 MDHEN, CDR2 SYDVKM. Trimming stripped 7 bases from V and 2 bases from J, with 15 bases between. This CDR3 contains 14 residues. The CDR3 spells CASIEGGDPYEQYF. CDR3 DNA sequence: TGTGCCAGCATCGAGGGGGGGGACCCCTACGAGCAGTACTTC.

The rearrangement uses TRBV11-2 and TRBJ2-7; 10 bases fit TRBD1. Looked up from germline, CDR1 is SGHAT and CDR2 is FQNNGV. Losses at the gene ends were 4 bases for V and 0 bases for J; bases not matched to a gene: 6. The CDR3 is 16 amino acids. This chain's CDR3 is CASSSSDRGPSYEQYF. CDR3 nucleotide sequence: TGTGCCAGCAGCTCATCCGACAGGGGGCCCTCCTACGAGCAGTACTTC.

The table lists this clone with a few counts. The CDR3, as DNA: TGTGCCAGCAGCCAAGAACTAGCTAACGAGCAGTACTTC. Translation: CASSQELANEQYF. The V and J genes are TRBV3-1 (or the pseudogene TRBV3-2) and TRBJ2-7; D is possibly TRBD2 (6 bases). Germline CDR1 and CDR2: LGHDT and YNNKEL (reference sequence). The CDR3 runs to 13 residues. V lost 0 bases and J lost 5, with 8 bases in between.

The V and J genes are TRBV6-5 and TRBJ2-1; possibly TRBD2 for D (5 bases). Per the germline V gene, CDR1 is MNHEY and CDR2 is SVGAGI. CDR3 length: 14 amino acids. V lost 2 bases to trimming and J lost 4 bases, with 9 bases between them. The CDR3 DNA is TGTGCCAGCAGTTACCTCGGGATTTACAATGAGCAGTTCTTC. Amino acids: CASSYLGIYNEQFF.